This TCR beta chain was observed in a study of CD8+CD57+ T cells in acquired aplastic anemia (dated by TCRdb to between 2018 and 2020). Background for the entire study: On average, sorted CD4+ and CD8+ cells yielded around 3.4 ug of extracted DNA, with a range of roughly 0.18 to 30 ug. An average of around 10 million reads for CD4+ cells and approximately 11 million reads for CD8+ cells was obtained from healthy donor samples.

To note about this clonotype: Its antigen specificity is not known. No base-level quality is on record; no much larger clone is a single base apart.

CDR1 and CDR2, looked up from the germline V gene (reference sequence), are SSHAT and FNYEAQ. V loses 5 bases of germline sequence and J loses 5 bases, and the interval between the two ends is 12 bases. The CDR3 runs 14 residues from the cysteine to the phenylalanine. Only the CDR3 region is kept as DNA, spanning 42 bases read in frame from base 1. What the study reported, not specific to this receptor: Twenty-nine CD8+ CDR3 sequences were found in both patients and controls but appeared to be highly expressed in patients and within the immunodominant clones of the patients. Between patients and healthy controls, no significant difference in CD8+ Simpson's diversity was found (P=0.060).

TCR repertoires of sorted CD4+ and CD8+ blood T cells from severe aplastic anemia patients and healthy subjects were deep-sequenced in the study. Ficoll-Paque density gradient centrifugation was used to isolate peripheral blood mononuclear cells. Before DNA was extracted, CD4+ and CD8+ T cells were sorted using either FACS or magnetic beads. Genomic DNA served as template for TCR beta VDJ combination and CDR3 sequence profiling. An Illumina HiSeq 2000 was the platform used for TCR repertoire sequencing. Regarding the original processing steps: TRBV/TRBJ rearrangement plots, CDR3 size and DJ length profiles, and Simpson's diversity index were used to evaluate the repertoires. The most abundant DNA sequence in the deep sequencing data was defined as the immunodominant clone. CDR3 amino acid sequences were screened for sharing across subjects and were compared with published repertoires and the VDJdb database. In-frame beta chains were kept once TCRdb had trimmed the public reads at Q25 with fastp and called clones with MiXCR. Duplicate CDR3 protein sequences are folded into a single record with the most common DNA and genes. TCRdb, not the original authors, processed these V and J calls. The sample includes 120,000 or so distinct CDR3 sequences, with about 46% observed a single time. In total, the top ten clones hold 2% to 3% of the sample.

The chain was built from TRBV7-7 and TRBJ2-2; the D segment may tentatively be TRBD1 or TRBD2, each giving 6 matched bases. The sequencing sample was made of sorted CD4+, CD8+, or CD8+CD57+ T cells (not recorded which) from PBMCs. The clonotype comes from a human donor in good health, serving as a control. The CDR3 protein: CASSGGPSTGELFF. The nucleotide sequence reads TGTGCCAGCAGCGGGGGGCCCAGTACCGGGGAGCTGTTTTTT. When the CDR3 is completed using the reference TRBV7-7 and TRBJ2-2 genes on either side, the full variable domain is GAGVSQSPRYKVTKRGQDVTLRCDPISSHATLYWYQQALGQGPEFLTYFNYEAQPDKSGLPSDRFSAERPEGSISTLTIQRTEQRDSAMYRCASSGGPSTGELFFGEGSRLTVL.